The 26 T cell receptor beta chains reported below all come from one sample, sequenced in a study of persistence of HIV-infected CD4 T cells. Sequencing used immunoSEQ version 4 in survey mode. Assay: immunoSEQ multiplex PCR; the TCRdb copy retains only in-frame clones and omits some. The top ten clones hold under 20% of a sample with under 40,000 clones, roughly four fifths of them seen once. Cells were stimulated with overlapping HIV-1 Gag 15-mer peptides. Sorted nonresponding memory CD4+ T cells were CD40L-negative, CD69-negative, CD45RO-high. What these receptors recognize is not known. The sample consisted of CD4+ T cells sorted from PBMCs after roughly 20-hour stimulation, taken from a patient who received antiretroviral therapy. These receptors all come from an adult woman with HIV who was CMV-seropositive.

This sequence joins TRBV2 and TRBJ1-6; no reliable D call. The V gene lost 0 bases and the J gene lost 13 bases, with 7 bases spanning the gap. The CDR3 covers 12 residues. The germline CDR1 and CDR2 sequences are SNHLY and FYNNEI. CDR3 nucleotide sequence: TGTGCCAGCAGTGAAGCATCCCCGCCCCTCCACTTT. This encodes CASSEASPPLHF.

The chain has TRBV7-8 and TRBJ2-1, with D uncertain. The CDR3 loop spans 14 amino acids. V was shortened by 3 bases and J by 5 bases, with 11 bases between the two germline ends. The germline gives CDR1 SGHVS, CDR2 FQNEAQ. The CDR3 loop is CASSFGRYNNEQFF. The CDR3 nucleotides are TGTGCCAGCAGCTTCGGGCGGTATAACAATGAGCAGTTCTTC.

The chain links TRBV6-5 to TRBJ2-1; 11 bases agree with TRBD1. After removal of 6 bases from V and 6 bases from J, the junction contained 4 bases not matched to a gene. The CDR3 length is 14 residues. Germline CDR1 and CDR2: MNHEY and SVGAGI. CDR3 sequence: CASRGQGAVNEQFF. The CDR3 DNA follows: TGTGCCAGCAGAGGACAGGGGGCGGTCAATGAGCAGTTCTTC.

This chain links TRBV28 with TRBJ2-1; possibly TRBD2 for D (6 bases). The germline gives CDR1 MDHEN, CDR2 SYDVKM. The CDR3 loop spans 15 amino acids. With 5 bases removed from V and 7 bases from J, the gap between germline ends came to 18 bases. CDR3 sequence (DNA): TGTGCCAGCAGTCCCCACGCCCCAGGGAGGAATGAGCAGTTCTTC. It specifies CASSPHAPGRNEQFF.

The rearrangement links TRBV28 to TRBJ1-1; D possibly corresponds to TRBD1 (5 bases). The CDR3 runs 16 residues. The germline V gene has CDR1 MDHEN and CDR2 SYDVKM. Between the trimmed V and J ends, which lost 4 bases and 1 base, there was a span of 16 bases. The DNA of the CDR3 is TGTGCCAGCAGTTCCTCGCGACAGATTAAGAACACTGAAGCTTTCTTT. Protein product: CASSSSRQIKNTEAFF. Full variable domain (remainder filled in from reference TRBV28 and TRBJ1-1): DVKVTQSSRYLVKRTGEKVFLECVQDMDHENMFWYRQDPGLGLRLIYFSYDVKMKEKGDIPEGYSVSREKKERFSLILESASTNQTSMYLCASSSSRQIKNTEAFFGQGTRLTVV.

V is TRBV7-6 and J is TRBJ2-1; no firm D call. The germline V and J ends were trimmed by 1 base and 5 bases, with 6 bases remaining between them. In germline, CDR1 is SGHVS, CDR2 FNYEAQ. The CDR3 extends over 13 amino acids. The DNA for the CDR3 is TGTGCCAGCAGCTTAGGTAGCCACAATGAGCAGTTCTTC. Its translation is CASSLGSHNEQFF.

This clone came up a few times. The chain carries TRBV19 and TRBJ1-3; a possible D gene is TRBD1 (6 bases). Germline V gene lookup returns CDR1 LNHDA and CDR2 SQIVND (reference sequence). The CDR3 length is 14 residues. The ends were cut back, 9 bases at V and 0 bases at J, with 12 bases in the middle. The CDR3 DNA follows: TGTGCCAGCATGGACAGACCCTCTGGAAACACCATATATTTT. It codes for CASMDRPSGNTIYF.

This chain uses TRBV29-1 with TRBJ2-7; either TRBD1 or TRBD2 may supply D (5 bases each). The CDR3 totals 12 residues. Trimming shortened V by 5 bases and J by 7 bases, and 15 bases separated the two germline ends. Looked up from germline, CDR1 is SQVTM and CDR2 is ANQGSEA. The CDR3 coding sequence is TGCAGCGTTACCCGGGGCACCGGGGAGCAGTACTTC. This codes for CSVTRGTGEQYF.

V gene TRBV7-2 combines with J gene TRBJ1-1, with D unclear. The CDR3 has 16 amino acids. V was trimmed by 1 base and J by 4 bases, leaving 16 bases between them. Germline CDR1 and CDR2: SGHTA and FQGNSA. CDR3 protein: CASSLGTVTGVTEAFF. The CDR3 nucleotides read TGTGCCAGCAGCTTAGGGACCGTCACCGGGGTCACTGAAGCTTTCTTT.

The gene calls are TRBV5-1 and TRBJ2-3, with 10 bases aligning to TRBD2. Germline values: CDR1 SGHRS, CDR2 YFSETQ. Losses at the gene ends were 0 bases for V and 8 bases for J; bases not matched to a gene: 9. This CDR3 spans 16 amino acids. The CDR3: CASSLGSGRAVGTQYF. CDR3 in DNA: TGCGCCAGCAGCTTGGGAAGCGGGAGGGCGGTCGGTACGCAGTATTTT.

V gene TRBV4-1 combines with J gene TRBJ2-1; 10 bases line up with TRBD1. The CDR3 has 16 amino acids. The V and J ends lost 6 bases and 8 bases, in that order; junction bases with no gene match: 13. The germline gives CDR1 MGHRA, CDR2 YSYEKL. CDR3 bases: TGCGCCAGCAGACCAGGGACAGGGGTTTTGTACGATGAGCAGTTCTTC. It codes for CASRPGTGVLYDEQFF.

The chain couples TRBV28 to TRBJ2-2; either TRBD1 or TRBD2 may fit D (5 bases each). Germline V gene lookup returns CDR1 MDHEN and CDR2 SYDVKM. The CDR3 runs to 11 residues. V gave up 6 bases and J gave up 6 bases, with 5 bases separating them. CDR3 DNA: TGTGCCAGCAGGGGGGCCGGGGAGCTGTTTTTT. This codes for CASRGAGELFF.

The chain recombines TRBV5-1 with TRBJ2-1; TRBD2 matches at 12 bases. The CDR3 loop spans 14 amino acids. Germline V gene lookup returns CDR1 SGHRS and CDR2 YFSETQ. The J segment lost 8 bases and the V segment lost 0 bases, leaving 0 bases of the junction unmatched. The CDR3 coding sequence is TGCGCCAGCAGCTTGGGGACTAGCGGGGATGAGCAGTTCTTC. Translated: CASSLGTSGDEQFF. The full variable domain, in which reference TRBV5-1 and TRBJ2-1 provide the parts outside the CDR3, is KAGVTQTPRYLIKTRGQQVTLSCSPISGHRSVSWYQQTPGQGLQFLFEYFSETQRNKGNFPGRFSGRQFSNSRSEMNVSTLELGDSALYLCASSLGTSGDEQFFGPGTRLTVL.

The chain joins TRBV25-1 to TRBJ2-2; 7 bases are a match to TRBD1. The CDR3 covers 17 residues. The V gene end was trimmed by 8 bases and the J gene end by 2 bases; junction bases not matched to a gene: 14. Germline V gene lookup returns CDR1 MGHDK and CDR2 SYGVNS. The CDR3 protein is CASYAGPGQQNTGELFF. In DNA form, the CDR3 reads TGTGCCAGCTACGCAGGTCCGGGACAGCAAAACACCGGGGAGCTGTTTTTT.

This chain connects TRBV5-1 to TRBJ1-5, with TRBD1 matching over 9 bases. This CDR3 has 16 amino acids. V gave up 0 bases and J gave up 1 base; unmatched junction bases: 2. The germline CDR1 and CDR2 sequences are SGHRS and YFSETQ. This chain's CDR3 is CASSLGTGVSNQPQHF. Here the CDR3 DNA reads TGCGCCAGCAGCTTGGGGACAGGGGTAAGCAATCAGCCCCAGCATTTT.

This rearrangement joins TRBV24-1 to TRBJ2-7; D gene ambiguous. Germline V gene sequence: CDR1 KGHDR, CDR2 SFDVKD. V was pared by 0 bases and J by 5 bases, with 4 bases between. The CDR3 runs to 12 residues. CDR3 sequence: CATSDLRDEQYF. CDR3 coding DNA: TGTGCCACCAGTGATTTGAGGGACGAGCAGTACTTC.

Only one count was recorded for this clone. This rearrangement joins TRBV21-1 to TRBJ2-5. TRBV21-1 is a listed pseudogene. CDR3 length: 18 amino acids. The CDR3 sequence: CASSKITPGPLTIETQYF. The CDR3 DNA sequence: TGTGCCAGCAGCAAGATAACACCGGGCCCTCTAACCATAGAGACCCAGTACTTC.

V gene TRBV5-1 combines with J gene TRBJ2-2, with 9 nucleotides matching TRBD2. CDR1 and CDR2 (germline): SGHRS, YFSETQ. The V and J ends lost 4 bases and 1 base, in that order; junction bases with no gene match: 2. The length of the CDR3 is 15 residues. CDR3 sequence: CASSRLAENTGELFF. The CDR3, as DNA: TGCGCCAGCAGCCGACTAGCGGAGAACACCGGGGAGCTGTTTTTT.

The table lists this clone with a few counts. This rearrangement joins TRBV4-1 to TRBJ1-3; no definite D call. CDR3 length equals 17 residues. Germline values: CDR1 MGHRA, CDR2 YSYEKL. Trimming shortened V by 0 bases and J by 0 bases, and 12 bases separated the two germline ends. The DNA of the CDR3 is TGCGCCAGCAGCCAAGATCTAAGGGTCAACTCTGGAAACACCATATATTTT. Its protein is CASSQDLRVNSGNTIYF.

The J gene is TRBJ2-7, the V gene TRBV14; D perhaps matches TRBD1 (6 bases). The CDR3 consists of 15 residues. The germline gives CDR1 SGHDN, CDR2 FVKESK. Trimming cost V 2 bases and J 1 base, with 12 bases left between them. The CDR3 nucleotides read TGTGCCAGCAGCCAATTATTGACAGGATCCTACGAGCAGTACTTC. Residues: CASSQLLTGSYEQYF.

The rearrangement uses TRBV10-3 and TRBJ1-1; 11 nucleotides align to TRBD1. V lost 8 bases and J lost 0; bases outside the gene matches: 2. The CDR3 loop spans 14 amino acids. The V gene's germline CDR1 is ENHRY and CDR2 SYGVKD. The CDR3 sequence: CAIRDRGLNTEAFF. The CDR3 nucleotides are TGTGCCATCCGGGACAGGGGGTTGAACACTGAAGCTTTCTTT.

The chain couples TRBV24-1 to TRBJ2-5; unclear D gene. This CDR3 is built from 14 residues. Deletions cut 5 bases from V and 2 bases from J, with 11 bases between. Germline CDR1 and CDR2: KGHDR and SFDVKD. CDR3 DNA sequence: TGTGCCACCAGTGTAGGCGGCGTACAAGAGACCCAGTACTTC. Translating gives CATSVGGVQETQYF.

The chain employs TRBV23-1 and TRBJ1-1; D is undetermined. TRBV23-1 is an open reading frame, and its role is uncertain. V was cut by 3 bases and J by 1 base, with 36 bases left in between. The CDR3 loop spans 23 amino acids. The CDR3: CASSHLLTGPPFWFLAENTEAFF. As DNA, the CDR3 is TGCGCCAGCAGTCATCTCCTGACCGGGCCACCTTTTTGGTTCTTGGCCGAGAACACTGAAGCTTTCTTT.

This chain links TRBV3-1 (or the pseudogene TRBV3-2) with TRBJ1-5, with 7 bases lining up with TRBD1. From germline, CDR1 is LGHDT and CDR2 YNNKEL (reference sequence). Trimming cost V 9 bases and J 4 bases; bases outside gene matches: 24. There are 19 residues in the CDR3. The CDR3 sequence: CASSKGRTGPTSGNQPQHF. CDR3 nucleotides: TGTGCCAGTTCCAAAGGAAGGACAGGCCCGACAAGCGGGAATCAGCCCCAGCATTTT.

The CDR3 region has the DNA TGTGCCACCACACAGGGGCAAGAAACTGAAGCTTTCTTT. Translated: CATTQGQETEAFF. The rearrangement uses TRBV19 and TRBJ1-1; TRBD1 matches 7 bases. This CDR3 is 13 amino acids long. CDR1 is LNHDA, CDR2 SQIVND, per germline (reference sequence). Losses at the gene ends were 10 bases for V and 5 bases for J; bases not matched to a gene: 10.

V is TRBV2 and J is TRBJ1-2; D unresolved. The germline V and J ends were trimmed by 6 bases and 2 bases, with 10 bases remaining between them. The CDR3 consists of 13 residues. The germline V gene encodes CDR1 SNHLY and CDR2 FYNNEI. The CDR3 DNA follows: TGTGCCAGCAGCCCGACGGAAAACTATGGCTACACCTTC. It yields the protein CASSPTENYGYTF.